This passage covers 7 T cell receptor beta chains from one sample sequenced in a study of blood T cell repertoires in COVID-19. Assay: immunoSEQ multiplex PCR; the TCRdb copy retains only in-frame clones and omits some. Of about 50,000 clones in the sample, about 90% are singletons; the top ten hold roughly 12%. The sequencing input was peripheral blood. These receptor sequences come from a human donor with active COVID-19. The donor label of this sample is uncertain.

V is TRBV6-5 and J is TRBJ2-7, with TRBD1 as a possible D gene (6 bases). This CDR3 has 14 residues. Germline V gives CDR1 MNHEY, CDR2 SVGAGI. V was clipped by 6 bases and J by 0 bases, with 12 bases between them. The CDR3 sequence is CASSRTVSSYEQYF. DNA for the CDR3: TGTGCCAGCAGCCGGACAGTGAGCTCCTACGAGCAGTACTTC.

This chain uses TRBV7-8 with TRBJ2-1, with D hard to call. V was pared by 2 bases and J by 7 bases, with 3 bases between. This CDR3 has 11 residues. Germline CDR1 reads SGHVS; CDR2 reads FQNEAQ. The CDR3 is CASSLPNEQFF. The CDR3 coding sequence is TGTGCCAGCAGCTTACCGAATGAGCAGTTCTTC.

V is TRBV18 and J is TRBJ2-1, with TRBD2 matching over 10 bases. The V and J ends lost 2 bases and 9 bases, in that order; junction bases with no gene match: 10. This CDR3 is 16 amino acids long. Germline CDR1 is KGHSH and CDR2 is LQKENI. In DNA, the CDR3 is TGTGCCAGCTCACCAAACAGCGGGGGGGCCTTAGTTGAGCAGTTCTTC. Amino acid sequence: CASSPNSGGALVEQFF.

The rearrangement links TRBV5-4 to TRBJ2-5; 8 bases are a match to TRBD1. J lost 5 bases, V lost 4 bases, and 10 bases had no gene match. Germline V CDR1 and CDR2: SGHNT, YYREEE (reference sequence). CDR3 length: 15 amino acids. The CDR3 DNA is TGTGCCAGCAGCCCCCGACAGGGGAGTAGGGAGACCCAGTACTTC. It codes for CASSPRQGSRETQYF.

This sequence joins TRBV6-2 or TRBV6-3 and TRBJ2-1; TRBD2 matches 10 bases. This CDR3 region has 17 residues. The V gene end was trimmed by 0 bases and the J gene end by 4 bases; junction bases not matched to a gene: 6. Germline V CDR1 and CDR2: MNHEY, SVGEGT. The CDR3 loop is CASSYSPTSGIYNEQFF. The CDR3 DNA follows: TGTGCCAGCAGTTACTCTCCTACTAGCGGGATATACAATGAGCAGTTCTTC.

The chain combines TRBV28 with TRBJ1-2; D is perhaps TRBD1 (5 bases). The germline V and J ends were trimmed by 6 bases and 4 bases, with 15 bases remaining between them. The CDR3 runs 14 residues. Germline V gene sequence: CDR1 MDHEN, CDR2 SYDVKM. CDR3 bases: TGTGCCAGCAGAGCGGGGGATCTAACCTATGGCTACACCTTC. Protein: CASRAGDLTYGYTF.

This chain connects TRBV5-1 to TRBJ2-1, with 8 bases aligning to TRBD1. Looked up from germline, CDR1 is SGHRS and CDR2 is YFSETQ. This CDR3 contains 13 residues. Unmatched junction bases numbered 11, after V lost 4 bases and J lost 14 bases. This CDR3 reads CASSKSPGGGEFF. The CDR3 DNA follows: TGCGCCAGCAGCAAGAGTCCAGGGGGCGGCGAGTTCTTC.